A selection of T cell receptor beta chains follows, all from one sample in a study of blood T cell repertoires in COVID-19. Clones were sequenced by immunoSEQ multiplex PCR, and TCRdb holds only the in-frame ones, with some missing. The sample yields under 300,000 clones, more than 75% seen once. The sample comprised PBMCs or T cells enriched from blood (not recorded which). All receptors derive from a man aged 18 to 29 who had recovered from COVID-19. Each CDR3 is given with its conserved first and last residue.

j_call v_call cdr3_aa
TRBJ2-3 TRBV6-2/TRBV6-3 CASSPRSSGRTRSTDTQYF
TRBJ2-1 TRBV7-2 CASSLASLAGGTNNEQFF
TRBJ2-1 TRBV28 CASSLTSGTSYNEQFF
TRBJ2-7 TRBV11-3 CASSLGGTGAYEQYF
TRBJ2-2 TRBV30 CAWIRTSGSGELFF
TRBJ1-1 TRBV30 CAWRARGQVKAFF
TRBJ1-4 TRBV28 CASNREGGKLFF
TRBJ2-7 TRBV7-9 CASNPPNSRDEQYF
TRBJ1-6 TRBV7-8 CASSLGQGGVISPLHF
TRBJ1-5 TRBV7-8 CASSLGGLRRQPQHF
TRBJ1-4 TRBV5-4 CASRNDRGGEKLFF
TRBJ1-2 TRBV19 CASSGVLDPTNYGYTF
TRBJ2-5 TRBV3-1/TRBV3-2 CASSQPLVRQETQYF
TRBJ1-3 TRBV5-1 CASSLLQGLVGNTIYF
TRBJ2-7 TRBV19 CASSILGGAEQYF
TRBJ2-7 TRBV28 CASSFRTSGSYEQYF
TRBJ1-4 TRBV19 CASSSRAAMGEKLFF
TRBJ1-2 TRBV27 CASRARHRAGGYGYTF
TRBJ1-6 TRBV6-6 CASSYTVGANSPLHF
TRBJ2-7 TRBV5-1 CASSTGQGNPYEQYF
TRBJ1-2 TRBV6-5 CASSYNRAGYTF
TRBJ2-5 TRBV30 CAWSVQRGGLETQYF
TRBJ1-3 TRBV10-3 CAIQGSSAGNTIYF
TRBJ1-5 TRBV30 CAWSGGPTQPQHF